Below, 23 T cell receptor beta chains from the same sample are listed, as sequenced in a study of CD8 T cells in Susac syndrome. Random-hexamer reverse transcription was applied to 0.5 to 1 ug RNA. Each CDR3 protein gets one entry after TCRdb re-called the immunoSEQ multiplex PCR reads with MiXCR. This table holds approximately 280,000 distinct CDR3 sequences, 80% to 90% found once. The sample taken for sequencing was CD8+ T cells from PBMCs. The receptors come from a human donor with multiple sclerosis.

V and J are TRBV21-1 and TRBJ1-5; the table's D gene call, TRBD1, was not cross checked with the DNA. TRBV21-1 is designated a pseudogene. There are 16 residues in the CDR3. CDR3 sequence: CASSNFRGKASQPQHF. The CDR3 nucleotides are TGTGCCAGCAGCAACTTTAGGGGGAAAGCATCACAGCCCCAGCATTTT.

The chain links TRBV19 to TRBJ2-2; no clear D gene. The ends were cut back, 1 base at V and 9 bases at J, with 6 bases in the middle. Per the germline V gene, CDR1 is LNHDA and CDR2 is SQIVND (reference sequence). This CDR3 is 12 amino acids long. For the CDR3, the DNA is TGTGCCAGTAGTATAGGTGCCCGGGAGCTGTTTTTT. It is translated as CASSIGARELFF.

This clonotype was found once. This chain joins TRBV10-3 and TRBJ2-1; D unresolved. With 6 bases removed from V and 4 bases from J, the gap between germline ends came to 13 bases. CDR3 length equals 14 residues. Germline lookup yields CDR1 ENHRY and CDR2 SYGVKD. DNA of the CDR3: TGTGCCATCAGGAAGGACGGATTTTACAATGAGCAGTTCTTC. It is translated as CAIRKDGFYNEQFF.

The chain has TRBV19 and TRBJ1-1; D is ambiguous. Trimming stripped 3 bases from V and 3 bases from J, with 8 bases between. The CDR3 runs 13 residues. Germline V gives CDR1 LNHDA, CDR2 SQIVND (reference sequence). The CDR3 protein is CASSILRDTEAFF. The CDR3 DNA follows: TGTGCCAGTAGTATTTTGCGGGACACTGAAGCTTTCTTT.

The chain uses TRBV2 and TRBJ2-1; 10 bases agree with TRBD2. Germline V gene data show CDR1 as SNHLY and CDR2 as FYNNEI. The junction had 11 bases not matched to a gene; V was cut back by 8 bases and J by 7 bases. This CDR3 comprises 15 residues. The CDR3 loop is CASAGASGSLNEQFF. The CDR3 nucleotides are TGTGCCAGCGCCGGGGCTAGCGGGAGTTTAAATGAGCAGTTCTTC.

The genes are TRBV28 and TRBJ1-2; D gene unclear. The ends were cut back, 7 bases at V and 4 bases at J, with 7 bases in the middle. Looked up from germline, CDR1 is MDHEN and CDR2 is SYDVKM. The CDR3 has 11 amino acids. The CDR3 loop is CASMRGYGYTF. The CDR3 DNA reads as TGTGCCAGCATGCGGGGCTATGGCTACACCTTC.

V usage is TRBV27 and J usage is TRBJ1-4, with 7 bases identical to TRBD1. Germline CDR1 is MNHEY and CDR2 is SMNVEV (reference sequence). The CDR3 is made up of 16 amino acids. V gave up 5 bases and J gave up 4 bases; unmatched junction bases: 10. Written as DNA, the CDR3 is TGTGCCAGCAGTACTCACCGGGACAGCAGTAATGAAAAACTGTTTTTT. Its translation is CASSTHRDSSNEKLFF.

The chain couples TRBV6-1 to TRBJ2-3; D is unclear. Trimming pared 2 bases from V and 6 bases from J, leaving 12 bases between. The CDR3 length is 14 residues. CDR1 is MNHNS and CDR2 is SASEGT in the germline V gene. CDR3 region: CASSELEGMDTQYF. In nucleotides, the CDR3 is TGTGCCAGCAGTGAATTGGAAGGCATGGATACGCAGTATTTT.

This chain joins TRBV10-3 and TRBJ2-5; D may be TRBD1 or TRBD2 (5 bases each). V lost 6 bases and J 2 bases, leaving 22 bases between the germline ends. Germline V CDR1 and CDR2: ENHRY, SYGVKD. The CDR3 covers 17 residues. The CDR3 reads CAISPYNTRDGQETQYF. Written as DNA, the CDR3 is TGTGCCATCAGCCCTTATAACACCCGGGACGGACAAGAGACCCAGTACTTC.

The rearrangement links TRBV12-3 or TRBV12-4 to TRBJ1-2; D may be TRBD1 (5 bases). The germline V and J ends were trimmed by 4 bases and 4 bases, with 16 bases remaining between them. This CDR3 is built from 15 residues. CDR3 DNA sequence: TGTGCCAGCAGTTATGGCGACAGATCTCTCTATGGCTACACCTTC. It encodes CASSYGDRSLYGYTF.

The chain recombines TRBV27 with TRBJ1-5; D unclear. The germline V gene encodes CDR1 MNHEY and CDR2 SMNVEV (reference sequence). V was clipped by 8 bases and J by 2 bases, with 13 bases between them. There are 14 residues in the CDR3. The CDR3 is CASADRSGNQPQHF. CDR3 DNA sequence: TGTGCCAGCGCGGACCGCTCGGGCAATCAGCCCCAGCATTTT.

V and J are TRBV6-4 and TRBJ2-1; 9 bases agree with TRBD2. With 1 base clipped from V and 1 base from J, the junction kept 2 bases outside the gene matches. This CDR3 is 16 amino acids long. Germline-derived CDR1 and CDR2 are MRHNA and SNTAGT. Written as DNA, the CDR3 is TGTGCCAGCAGTGACTTAGCGGGAGCATCCTACAATGAGCAGTTCTTC. Its translation is CASSDLAGASYNEQFF.

This clonotype was detected once. The chain has TRBV29-1 and TRBJ2-1; no clear D. The CDR3 extends over 14 amino acids. CDR1 and CDR2 (germline): SQVTM, ANQGSEA. Trimming pared 7 bases from V and 8 bases from J, leaving 21 bases between. The CDR3 DNA is TGCAGCGCTGGGTGGTCCCCTAAGAGCGATGAGCAGTTCTTC. It encodes CSAGWSPKSDEQFF.

The V gene is TRBV7-9, the J gene TRBJ1-1, with 8 positions matching TRBD1. V was pared by 4 bases and J by 4 bases, with 14 bases of the junction left unmatched. This CDR3 is built from 17 residues. Germline CDR1 reads SEHNR; CDR2 reads FQNEAQ (reference sequence). The CDR3 reads CASSSRPRTGTITEAFF. The DNA of the CDR3 is TGTGCCAGCAGCTCAAGACCCCGGACAGGGACGATCACTGAAGCTTTCTTT.

In DNA, the CDR3 is TGTGCCAGCAGCTTTCGGGCTGAAGCTTTCTTT. It encodes CASSFRAEAFF. The rearrangement joins TRBV5-6 to TRBJ1-1; no firm D call. Trimming took off 2 bases at V and 6 bases at J, with 5 bases between the two ends. CDR1 is SGHDT and CDR2 is YYEEEE in the germline V gene. The CDR3 covers 11 residues.

The gene calls are TRBV7-8 and TRBJ2-1; D might be TRBD1 (6 bases). Per the germline V gene, CDR1 is SGHVS and CDR2 is FQNEAQ. The CDR3 runs 16 residues. Trimming removed 5 bases at V and 4 bases at J, with 18 bases between. In DNA, the CDR3 is TGTGCCAGCAGCGGCACGGGTAGGGACAAGTACAATGAGCAGTTCTTC. Its translation: CASSGTGRDKYNEQFF.

The genes are TRBV6-1 and TRBJ2-1; TRBD2 matches 13 bases. V lost 5 bases to trimming and J lost 2 bases; unmatched junction nucleotides: 3. The CDR3 covers 16 residues. CDR1 is MNHNS, CDR2 SASEGT, per germline. This CDR3 reads CASSKTSGRPYNEQFF. The CDR3 DNA is TGTGCCAGCAGTAAGACTAGCGGGAGGCCCTACAATGAGCAGTTCTTC.

The rearrangement uses TRBV28 and TRBJ2-5; D remains ambiguous. CDR3 size: 14 residues. V lost 3 bases and J 2 bases, leaving 10 bases between the germline ends. CDR1 and CDR2 from the germline V gene are MDHEN and SYDVKM. The CDR3: CASSFLEPQETQYF. In DNA form, the CDR3 reads TGTGCCAGCAGTTTCCTAGAACCACAAGAGACCCAGTACTTC.

This chain's CDR3 is CASSYGTYTDTQYF. CDR3 coding DNA: TGTGCCAGCAGCTACGGGACCTACACAGATACGCAGTATTTT. The J gene is TRBJ2-3, the V gene TRBV5-6; D tentatively fits TRBD1 or TRBD2 (5 bases each). The CDR3 is 14 residues long. Germline-derived CDR1 and CDR2 are SGHDT and YYEEEE. The germline V and J ends were trimmed by 3 bases and 2 bases, with 10 bases remaining between them.

The J gene is TRBJ2-7, the V gene TRBV27; D remains unclear. Deletions cut 2 bases from V and 6 bases from J, with 14 bases between. CDR1 and CDR2 from the germline V gene are MNHEY and SMNVEV (reference sequence). This CDR3 is built from 14 residues. CDR3 sequence: CASSLRARDAEQYF. CDR3 nucleotide sequence: TGTGCCAGCAGTTTACGAGCGCGAGATGCCGAGCAGTACTTC.

The chain links TRBV11-2 to TRBJ2-2, with D unresolved. This CDR3 spans 13 amino acids. V was trimmed by 5 bases and J by 4 bases, leaving 8 bases between them. From germline, CDR1 is SGHAT and CDR2 FQNNGV. CDR3 residues: CASSQEATGELFF. Written as DNA, the CDR3 is TGTGCCAGCAGCCAAGAGGCCACCGGGGAGCTGTTTTTT.

This chain joins TRBV11-2 and TRBJ2-2; D is unresolved. V shed 8 bases and J shed 5 bases, with 12 bases lying between them. CDR1 SGHAT and CDR2 FQNNGV come from the germline V gene. This CDR3 spans 13 amino acids. CDR3: CASFGLWTGELFF. CDR3 DNA sequence: TGTGCCAGCTTCGGGTTGTGGACCGGGGAGCTGTTTTTT.

The gene calls are TRBV7-9 and TRBJ1-1; weak D call: TRBD1 (5 bases). The V gene lost 7 bases and the J gene lost 1 base, with 16 bases spanning the gap. This CDR3 has 15 amino acids. Germline V gives CDR1 SEHNR, CDR2 FQNEAQ (reference sequence). In DNA, the CDR3 is TGTGCCAGCACTCTTGCTCGGGGGGAGAACACTGAAGCTTTCTTT. This translates into CASTLARGENTEAFF.